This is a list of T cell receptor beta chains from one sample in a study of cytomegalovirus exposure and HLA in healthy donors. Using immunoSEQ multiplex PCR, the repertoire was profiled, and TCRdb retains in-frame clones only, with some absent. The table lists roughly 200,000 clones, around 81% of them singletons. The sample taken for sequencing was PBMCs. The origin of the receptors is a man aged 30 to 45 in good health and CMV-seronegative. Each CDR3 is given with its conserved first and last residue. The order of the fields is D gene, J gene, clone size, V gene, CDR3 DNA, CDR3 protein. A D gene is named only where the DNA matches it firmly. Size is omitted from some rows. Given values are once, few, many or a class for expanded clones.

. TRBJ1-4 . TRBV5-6 TGTGCCAGCAGTGAGCTTGACCGGGAGCCTAATGAAAAACTGTTTTTT CASSELDREPNEKLFF
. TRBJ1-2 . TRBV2 TGTGCCAGCAGGTTAGACAGTTCCTATGGCTACACCTTC CASRLDSSYGYTF
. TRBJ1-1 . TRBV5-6 TGTGCCAGCAGCCCGATGAGGTACACTGAAGCTTTCTTT CASSPMRYTEAFF
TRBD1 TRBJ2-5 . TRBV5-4 TGTGCCAGTCACCTTCCAGGGGGCGCTAGGGAGACCCAGTACTTC CASHLPGGARETQYF
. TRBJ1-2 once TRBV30 TGTGCCTTCAGCTTACAGGGCGACTATGGCTACACCTTC CAFSLQGDYGYTF
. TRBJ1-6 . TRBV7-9 TGTGCCAGCAGCTACAGGGCCTATAATTCACCCCTCCACTTT CASSYRAYNSPLHF
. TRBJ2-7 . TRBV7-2 TGTGCCAGCAGCTTAGGCCAGGGGCGGACCTACGAGCAGTACTTC CASSLGQGRTYEQYF
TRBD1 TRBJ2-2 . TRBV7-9 TGTGCCAGCAGCTTAGCGAGGATAGGGGGCGCGATGGCCGGGGAGCTGTTTTTT CASSLARIGGAMAGELFF
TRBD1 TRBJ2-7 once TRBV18 TGTGCCAGCTCAGCCGGGACAGGGGAACACGAGCAGTACTTC CASSAGTGEHEQYF
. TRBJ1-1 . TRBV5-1 TGCGCCAGCAGCTTGGCAGGGTTGGTGGCTGAAGCTTTCTTT CASSLAGLVAEAFF
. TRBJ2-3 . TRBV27 TGTGCCAGCTGCCCTGGGTTAGGAGGGACAGATACGCAGTATTTT CASCPGLGGTDTQYF
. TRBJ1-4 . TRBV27 TGTGCCAGCAGTCCAGCCAGGCTTAATGAAAAACTGTTTTTT CASSPARLNEKLFF
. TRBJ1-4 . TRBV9 TGTGCCAGCAGCGCGGGATTAAAACTGTTTTTT CASSAGLKLFF
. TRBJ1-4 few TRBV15 TGTGCCACCAGCGGCCGAAAGACAGTCTATGAAAAACTGTTTTTT CATSGRKTVYEKLFF
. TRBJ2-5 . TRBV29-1 TGCAGCGGTGTGGTGGGGGGAGAGACCCAGTACTTC CSGVVGGETQYF
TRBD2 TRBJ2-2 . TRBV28 TGTGCCAGCAGTTTATCACTAGCGGGAGGCACCGGGGAGCTGTTTTTT CASSLSLAGGTGELFF
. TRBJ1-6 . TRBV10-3 TGTGCCATCAGTCTACAGGCGGCGAGTTCACCCCTCCACTTT CAISLQAASSPLHF
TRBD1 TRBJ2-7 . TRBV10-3 TGTGCCATCAGTGAGTCTTGGACAGGAGGCTACGAGCAGTACTTC CAISESWTGGYEQYF
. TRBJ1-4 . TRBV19 TGTGCCAGTAGTATTCAGGGCCCAACTAATGAAAAACTGTTTTTT CASSIQGPTNEKLFF
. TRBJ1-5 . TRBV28 TGTGCCAGCAGTGCTACCCCGGGGCCCCAGCATTTT CASSATPGPQHF
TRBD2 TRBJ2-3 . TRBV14 TGTGCCAGCAGCCTGCGGGGGGGCACAGATACGCAGTATTTT CASSLRGGTDTQYF
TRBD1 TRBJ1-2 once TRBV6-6 TGTGCCAGCAGTTACGGGACAGTGGCTGGCTACACCTTC CASSYGTVAGYTF
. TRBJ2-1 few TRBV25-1 TGTGCCAGCAGCCGGACAGAAAAAACCTACAATGAGCAGTTCTTC CASSRTEKTYNEQFF
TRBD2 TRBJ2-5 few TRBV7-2 TGTGCCAGCAGCTTAGCGGGAGCGGGAGTCCCTAATGGGACCCAGTACTTC CASSLAGAGVPNGTQYF
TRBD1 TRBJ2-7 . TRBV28 TGTGCCAGCAGCCCCGGACAGGGGAGCCCCTACGAGCAGTACTTC CASSPGQGSPYEQYF
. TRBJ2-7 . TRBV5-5 TGTGCCAGCAGACCTGACAGACCCTACGAGCAGTACTTC CASRPDRPYEQYF
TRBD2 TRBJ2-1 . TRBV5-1 TGCGCCAGCACCTCCAGATTAGCGGGACGAAGCTCCTACAATGAGCAGTTCTTC CASTSRLAGRSSYNEQFF
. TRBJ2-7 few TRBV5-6 TGTGCCAGCAGCTTTCTAGGGAGCTCCTACGAGCAGTACTTC CASSFLGSSYEQYF